The 3 T cell receptor beta chains reported below all come from one sample, sequenced in a study of CD4 T cells in relation to SARS-CoV-2 and coronaviruses. Profiling relied on immunoSEQ multiplex PCR, and the TCRdb table lists in-frame clones only, not all of them. The profile shows tens of thousands of clones, about 91% of them singletons. Material for sequencing was naive CD4+ T cells from PBMCs. Regarding subset: naive CD4+ T cells isolated by negative enrichment. The receptor set was obtained from an adult with COVID-19.

This clone came up once. The genes are TRBV9 and TRBJ1-1; no reliable D call. The ends were cut back, 2 bases at V and 0 bases at J, with 5 bases in the middle. Germline CDR1 SGDLS, CDR2 YYNGEE. The CDR3 runs to 13 residues. CDR3 amino acids: CASSVSMNTEAFF. DNA for the CDR3: TGTGCCAGCAGCGTTTCGATGAACACTGAAGCTTTCTTT.

J is TRBJ2-7 and V is TRBV2, with a possible D match to TRBD1 (6 bases). Trimming removed 7 bases at V and 4 bases at J, with 17 bases between. Germline-derived CDR1 and CDR2 are SNHLY and FYNNEI. The CDR3 consists of 14 residues. The CDR3 coding sequence is TGTGCCAGCAAGGACAGTCGTACTCCATACGAGCAGTACTTC. Translation gives CASKDSRTPYEQYF.

This clone was picked up one time. This rearrangement joins TRBV10-3 to TRBJ2-1, with D maybe TRBD2 (5 bases). Trimming took off 2 bases at V and 9 bases at J, with 20 bases between the two ends. This CDR3 contains 16 residues. The germline CDR1 and CDR2 sequences are ENHRY and SYGVKD. The CDR3 DNA sequence: TGTGCCATCAGTGAGCGGGCACTAGGGCGAAGCGGTGAGCAGTTCTTC. Translating it yields CAISERALGRSGEQFF.